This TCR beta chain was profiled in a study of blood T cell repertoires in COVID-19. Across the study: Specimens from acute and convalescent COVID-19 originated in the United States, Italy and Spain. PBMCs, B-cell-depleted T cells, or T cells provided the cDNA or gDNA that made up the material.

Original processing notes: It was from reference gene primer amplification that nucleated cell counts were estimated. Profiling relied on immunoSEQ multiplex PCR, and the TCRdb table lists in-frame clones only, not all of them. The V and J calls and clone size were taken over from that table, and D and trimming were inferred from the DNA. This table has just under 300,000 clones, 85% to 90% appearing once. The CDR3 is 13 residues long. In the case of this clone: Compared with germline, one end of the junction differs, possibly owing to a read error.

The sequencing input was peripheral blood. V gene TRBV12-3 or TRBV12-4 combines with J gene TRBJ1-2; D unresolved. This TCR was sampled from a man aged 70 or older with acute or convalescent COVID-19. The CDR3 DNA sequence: TGTGCCAGCAGTTTAACTAATCCCTGGCCCACGAGCTTC. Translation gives CASSLTNPWPTSF.